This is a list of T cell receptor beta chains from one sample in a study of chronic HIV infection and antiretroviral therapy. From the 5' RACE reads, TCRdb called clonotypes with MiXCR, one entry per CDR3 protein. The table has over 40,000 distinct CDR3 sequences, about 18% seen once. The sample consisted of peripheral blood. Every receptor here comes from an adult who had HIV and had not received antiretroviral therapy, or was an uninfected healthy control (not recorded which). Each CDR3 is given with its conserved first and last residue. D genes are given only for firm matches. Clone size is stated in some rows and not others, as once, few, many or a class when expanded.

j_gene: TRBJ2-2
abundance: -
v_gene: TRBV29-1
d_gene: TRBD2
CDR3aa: CSAAGGTVKTGELFF
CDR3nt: TGCAGCGCCGCCGGGGGGACGGTAAAAACCGGGGAGCTGTTTTTT

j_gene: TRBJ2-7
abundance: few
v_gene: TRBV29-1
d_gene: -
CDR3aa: CSVVAVRSEQYF
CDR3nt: TGCAGCGTTGTGGCAGTTAGGTCCGAGCAGTACTTC

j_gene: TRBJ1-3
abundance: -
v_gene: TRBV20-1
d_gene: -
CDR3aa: CSAIHPGLAVNTIYF
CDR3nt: TGCAGTGCTATTCACCCAGGGTTGGCGGTAAACACCATATATTTT

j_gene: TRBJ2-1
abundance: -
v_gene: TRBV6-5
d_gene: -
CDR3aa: CASSRVFYNEQFF
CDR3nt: TGTGCCAGCAGTCGGGTATTTTACAATGAGCAGTTCTTC

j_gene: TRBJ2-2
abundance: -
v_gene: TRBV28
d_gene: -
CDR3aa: CASSSSVWTTGELFF
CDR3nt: TGTGCCAGCAGCTCCTCAGTCTGGACAACCGGGGAGCTGTTTTTT

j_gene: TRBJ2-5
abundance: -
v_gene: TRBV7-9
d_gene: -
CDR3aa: CASSLEGFRETQYF
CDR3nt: TGTGCCAGCAGCTTAGAGGGTTTCCGGGAGACCCAGTACTTC

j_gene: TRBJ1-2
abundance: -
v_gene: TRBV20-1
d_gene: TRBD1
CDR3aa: CSARDRLDGYTF
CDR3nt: TGCAGTGCTCGGGACAGACTGGATGGCTACACCTTC

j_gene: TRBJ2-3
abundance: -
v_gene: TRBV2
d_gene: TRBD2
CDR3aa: CASKLVGGASTGTDTQYF
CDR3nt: TGTGCCAGCAAGCTTGTGGGAGGGGCATCTACGGGCACAGATACGCAGTATTTT

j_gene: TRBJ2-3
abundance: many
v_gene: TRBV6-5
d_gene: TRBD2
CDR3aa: CASSYSGVAGPDTQYF
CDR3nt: TGTGCCAGCAGTTACAGCGGGGTAGCGGGACCAGATACGCAGTATTTT

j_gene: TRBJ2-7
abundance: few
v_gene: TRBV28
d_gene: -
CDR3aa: CASSLPDYPSSYEQYF
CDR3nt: TGTGCCAGCAGTTTGCCGGACTATCCGAGCTCCTACGAGCAGTACTTC

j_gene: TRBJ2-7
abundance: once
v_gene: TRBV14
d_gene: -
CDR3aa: CASSQDPGVSYEQYF
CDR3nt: TGTGCCAGCAGCCAAGATCCAGGGGTCTCCTACGAGCAGTACTTC

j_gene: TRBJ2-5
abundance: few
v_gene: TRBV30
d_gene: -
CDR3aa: CAWSVELAREAETQYF
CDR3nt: TGTGCCTGGAGTGTAGAATTAGCCAGGGAGGCAGAGACCCAGTACTTC

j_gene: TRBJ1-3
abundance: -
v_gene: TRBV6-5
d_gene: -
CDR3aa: CASSSLRSSGNTIYF
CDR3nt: TGTGCCAGCAGTTCTCTTAGAAGCTCTGGAAACACCATATATTTT

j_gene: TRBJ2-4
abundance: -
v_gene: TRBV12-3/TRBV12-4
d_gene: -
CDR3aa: CASSQQGRKNIQYF
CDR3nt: TGTGCCAGCAGCCAACAGGGACGCAAAAACATTCAGTACTTC

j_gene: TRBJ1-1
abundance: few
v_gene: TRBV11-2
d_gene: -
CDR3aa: CAGRLTVNTEAFF
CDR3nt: TGTGCCGGGAGGTTGACAGTGAACACTGAAGCTTTCTTT

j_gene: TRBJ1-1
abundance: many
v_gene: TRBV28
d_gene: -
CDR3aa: CASSLGQGDTEAFF
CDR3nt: TGTGCCAGCAGTTTAGGGCAGGGTGACACTGAAGCTTTCTTT

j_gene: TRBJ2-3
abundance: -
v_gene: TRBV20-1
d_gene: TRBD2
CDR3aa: CSAGGRGADTQYF
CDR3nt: TGCAGTGCGGGCGGGAGGGGAGCAGATACGCAGTATTTT

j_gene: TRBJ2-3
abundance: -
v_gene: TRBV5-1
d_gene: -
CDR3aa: CASSPYGAQEDTQYF
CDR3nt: TGCGCCAGCAGCCCGTACGGGGCTCAGGAGGATACGCAGTATTTT

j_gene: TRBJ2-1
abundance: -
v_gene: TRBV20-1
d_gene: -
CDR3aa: CSARDLLSGSSYNEQFF
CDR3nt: TGCAGTGCTAGAGACCTCCTTAGCGGAAGCTCCTACAATGAGCAGTTCTTC

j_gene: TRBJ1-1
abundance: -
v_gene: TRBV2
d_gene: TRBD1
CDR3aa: CASSQNRGDTEAFF
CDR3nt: TGTGCCAGCAGCCAGAACAGGGGCGACACTGAAGCTTTCTTT

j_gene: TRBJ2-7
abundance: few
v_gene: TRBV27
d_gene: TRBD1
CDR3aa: CASSWSTGVDEQYF
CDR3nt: TGTGCCAGCAGTTGGTCAACAGGGGTGGACGAGCAGTACTTC

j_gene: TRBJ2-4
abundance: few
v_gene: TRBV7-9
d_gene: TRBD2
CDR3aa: CASSLPSGKNIQYF
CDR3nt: TGTGCCAGCAGCTTGCCTAGCGGGAAAAACATTCAGTACTTC

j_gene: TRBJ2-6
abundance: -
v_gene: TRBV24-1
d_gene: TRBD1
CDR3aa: CATSGKGQDDSSGANVLTF
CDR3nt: TGTGCCACCAGTGGCAAAGGACAGGATGACTCCTCTGGGGCCAACGTCCTGACTTTC

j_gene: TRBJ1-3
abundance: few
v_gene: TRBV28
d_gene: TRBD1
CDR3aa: CASSHRTGGAGNTIYF
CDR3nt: TGTGCCAGCAGTCACCGGACAGGGGGTGCGGGAAACACCATATATTTT

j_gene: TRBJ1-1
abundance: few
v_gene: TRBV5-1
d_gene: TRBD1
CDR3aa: CASSPGGGRTEAFF
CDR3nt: TGCGCCAGCAGCCCAGGGGGCGGTCGCACTGAAGCTTTCTTT

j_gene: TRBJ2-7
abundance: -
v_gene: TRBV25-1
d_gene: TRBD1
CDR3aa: CAGQGDSYEQYF
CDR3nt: TGTGCCGGACAGGGGGATTCCTACGAGCAGTACTTC

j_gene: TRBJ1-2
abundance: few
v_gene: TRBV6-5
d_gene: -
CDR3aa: CASSSRGAGYGYTF
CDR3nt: TGTGCCAGCAGTTCACGGGGGGCAGGGTATGGCTACACCTTC

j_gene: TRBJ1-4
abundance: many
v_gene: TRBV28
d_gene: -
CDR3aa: CASSWKFEKLFF
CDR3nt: TGTGCCAGCAGTTGGAAGTTTGAAAAACTGTTTTTT

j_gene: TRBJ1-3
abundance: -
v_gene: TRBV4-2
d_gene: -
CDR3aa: CASSQDVSGNTIYF
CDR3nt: TGTGCCAGCAGCCAAGACGTTTCTGGAAACACCATATATTTT

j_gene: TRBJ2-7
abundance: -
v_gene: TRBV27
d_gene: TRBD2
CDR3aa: CASSLRTSGSPYEQYF
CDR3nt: TGTGCCAGCAGTCTTAGGACTAGCGGGAGCCCTTACGAGCAGTACTTC

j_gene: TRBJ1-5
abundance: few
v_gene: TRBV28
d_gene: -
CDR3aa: CASSSSRRAGSNQPQHF
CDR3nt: TGTGCCAGCAGTTCCTCCCGACGGGCGGGGAGCAATCAGCCCCAGCATTTT

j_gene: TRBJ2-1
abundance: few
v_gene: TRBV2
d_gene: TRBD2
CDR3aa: CARRGSGNEQFF
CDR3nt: TGTGCCAGGCGGGGGTCGGGAAATGAGCAGTTCTTC

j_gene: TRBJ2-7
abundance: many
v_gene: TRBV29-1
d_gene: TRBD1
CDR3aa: CSVSSGQGNEQYF
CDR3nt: TGCAGCGTGTCGAGCGGACAGGGGAACGAGCAGTACTTC

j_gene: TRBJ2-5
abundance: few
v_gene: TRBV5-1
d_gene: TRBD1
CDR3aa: CASSPWDRGEETQYF
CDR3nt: TGCGCCAGCAGCCCCTGGGACAGGGGGGAAGAGACCCAGTACTTC

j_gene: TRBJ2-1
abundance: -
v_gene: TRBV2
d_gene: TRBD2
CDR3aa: CASSVGLAGVAGEQFF
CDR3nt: TGTGCCAGCAGTGTGGGGCTAGCGGGAGTGGCCGGTGAGCAGTTCTTC

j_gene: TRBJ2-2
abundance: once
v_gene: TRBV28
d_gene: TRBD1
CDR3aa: CASSFFPASGGAPTGELFF
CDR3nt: TGTGCCAGCAGTTTTTTTCCGGCCTCAGGGGGCGCCCCCACCGGGGAGCTGTTTTTT

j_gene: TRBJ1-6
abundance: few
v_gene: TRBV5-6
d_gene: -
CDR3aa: CASSLRRGSSPPLHF
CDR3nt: TGTGCCAGCAGCTTACGGCGGGGTTCTAGTCCACCCCTCCACTTT

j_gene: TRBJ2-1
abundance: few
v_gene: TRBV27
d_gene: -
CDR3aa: CASSLSGEQFF
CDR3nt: TGTGCCAGCAGTCTTTCCGGGGAGCAGTTCTTC

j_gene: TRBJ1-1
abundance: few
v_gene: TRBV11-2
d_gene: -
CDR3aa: CASSQPGYTEAFF
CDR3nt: TGTGCCAGCAGCCAGCCTGGATACACTGAAGCTTTCTTT

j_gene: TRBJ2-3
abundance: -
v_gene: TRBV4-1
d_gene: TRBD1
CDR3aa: CASSQDSLRGQWDTQYF
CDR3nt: TGCGCCAGCAGCCAAGATTCCCTCAGGGGGCAGTGGGATACGCAGTATTTT

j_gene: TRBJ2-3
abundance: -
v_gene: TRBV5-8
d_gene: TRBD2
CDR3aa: CASSPGLAGGETQYF
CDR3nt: TGTGCCAGCAGCCCCGGACTAGCGGGAGGGGAAACGCAGTATTTT

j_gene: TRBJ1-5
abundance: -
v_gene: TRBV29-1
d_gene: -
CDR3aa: CSVEEGGLGPQHF
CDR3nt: TGCAGCGTTGAAGAGGGGGGCTTAGGGCCCCAGCATTTT

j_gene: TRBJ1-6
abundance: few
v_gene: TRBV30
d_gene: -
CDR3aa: CAWTTHRAIYNSPLHF
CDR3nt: TGTGCCTGGACTACTCACAGGGCCATCTATAATTCACCCCTCCACTTT

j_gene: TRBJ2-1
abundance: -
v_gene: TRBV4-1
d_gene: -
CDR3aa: CASSQVRDEQFF
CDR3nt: TGCGCCAGCAGCCAAGTGCGGGATGAGCAGTTCTTC

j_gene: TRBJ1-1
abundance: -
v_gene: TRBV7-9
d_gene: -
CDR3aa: CASGPRENTEAFF
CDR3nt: TGTGCCAGCGGCCCAAGGGAGAACACTGAAGCTTTCTTT

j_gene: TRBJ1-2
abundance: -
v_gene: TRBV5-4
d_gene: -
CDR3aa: CASSLGAKANYGYTF
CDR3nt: TGTGCCAGCAGCTTGGGGGCGAAAGCTAACTATGGCTACACCTTC

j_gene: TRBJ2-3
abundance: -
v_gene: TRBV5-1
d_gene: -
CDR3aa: CASSLARDTDTQYF
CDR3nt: TGCGCCAGCAGCTTGGCGCGGGACACAGATACGCAGTATTTT

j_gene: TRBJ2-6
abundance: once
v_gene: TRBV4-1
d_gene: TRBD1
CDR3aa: CASGGTGAGANVLTF
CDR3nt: TGCGCCAGCGGGGGGACAGGGGCGGGGGCCAACGTCCTGACTTTC

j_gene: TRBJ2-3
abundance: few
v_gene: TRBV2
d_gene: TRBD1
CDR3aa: CASSGQGLGSTDTQYF
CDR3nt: TGTGCCAGCAGTGGACAGGGTTTGGGTAGCACAGATACGCAGTATTTT

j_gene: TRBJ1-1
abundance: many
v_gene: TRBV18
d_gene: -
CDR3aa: CASSPQGTTNTEAFF
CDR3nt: TGTGCCAGCTCACCACAAGGGACAACGAACACTGAAGCTTTCTTT

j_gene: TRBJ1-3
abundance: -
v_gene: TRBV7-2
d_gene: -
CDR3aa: CASSSFANTIYF
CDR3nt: TGTGCCAGCAGCTCTTTCGCGAACACCATATATTTT

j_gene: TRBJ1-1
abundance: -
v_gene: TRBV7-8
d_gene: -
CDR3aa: CASPDPYLPGGAFF
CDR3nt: TGTGCCAGCCCCGACCCTTACCTCCCCGGTGGAGCTTTCTTT

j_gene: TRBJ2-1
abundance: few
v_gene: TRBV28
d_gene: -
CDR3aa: CASNGQGPNEQFF
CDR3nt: TGTGCCAGCAACGGGCAGGGGCCCAATGAGCAGTTCTTC

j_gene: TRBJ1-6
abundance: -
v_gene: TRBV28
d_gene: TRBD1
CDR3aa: CASRPRQGGNSPLHF
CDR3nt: TGTGCCAGCAGACCACGACAGGGCGGGAATTCACCCCTCCACTTT

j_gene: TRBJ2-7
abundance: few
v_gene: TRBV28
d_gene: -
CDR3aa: CAALAGAPTYEQYF
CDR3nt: TGTGCCGCCTTGGCGGGGGCCCCCACCTACGAGCAGTACTTC

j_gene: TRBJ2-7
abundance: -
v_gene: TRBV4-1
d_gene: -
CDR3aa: CASSQDPQSYEQYF
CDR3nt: TGCGCCAGCAGCCAAGATCCACAATCCTACGAGCAGTACTTC

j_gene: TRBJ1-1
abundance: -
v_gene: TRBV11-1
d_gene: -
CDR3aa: CASSFSKNTEAFF
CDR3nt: TGTGCCAGCAGCTTCTCCAAGAACACTGAAGCTTTCTTT

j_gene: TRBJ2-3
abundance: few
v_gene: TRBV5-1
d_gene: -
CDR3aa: CASSLGKRITDTQYF
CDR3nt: TGCGCCAGCAGCTTGGGTAAACGGATCACAGATACGCAGTATTTT

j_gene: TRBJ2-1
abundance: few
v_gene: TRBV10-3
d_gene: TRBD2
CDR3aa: CAIRDSNGGGNEQFF
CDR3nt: TGTGCCATCAGGGACTCCAATGGGGGGGGCAATGAGCAGTTCTTC